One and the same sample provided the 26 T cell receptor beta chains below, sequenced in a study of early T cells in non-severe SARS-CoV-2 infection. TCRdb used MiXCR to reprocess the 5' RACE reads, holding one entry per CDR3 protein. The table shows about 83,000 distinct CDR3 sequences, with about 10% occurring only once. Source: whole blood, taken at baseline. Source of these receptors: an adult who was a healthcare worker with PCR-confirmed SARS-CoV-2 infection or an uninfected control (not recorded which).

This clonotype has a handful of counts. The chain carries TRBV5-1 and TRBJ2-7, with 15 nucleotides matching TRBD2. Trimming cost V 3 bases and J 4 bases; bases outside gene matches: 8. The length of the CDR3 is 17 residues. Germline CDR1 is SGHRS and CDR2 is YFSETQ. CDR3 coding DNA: TGCGCCAGCAGCTCGGGACTAGCGGGAGGCCCGGGATACGAGCAGTACTTC. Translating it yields CASSSGLAGGPGYEQYF.

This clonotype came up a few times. The CDR3 spells CASGAGNYEQYF. As DNA, the CDR3 is TGCGCCAGCGGGGCAGGGAACTACGAGCAGTACTTC. The chain is built from TRBV5-1 and TRBJ2-7, with TRBD1 as a possible D gene (5 bases). CDR1 and CDR2 from the germline V gene are SGHRS and YFSETQ. The CDR3 extends over 12 amino acids. V lost 7 bases, J lost 3 bases, and 11 bases lay in between.

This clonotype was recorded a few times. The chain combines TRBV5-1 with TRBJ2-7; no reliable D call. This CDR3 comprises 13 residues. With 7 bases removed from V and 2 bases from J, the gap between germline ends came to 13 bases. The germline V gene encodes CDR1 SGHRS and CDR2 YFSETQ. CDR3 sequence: CASGRDTTYEQYF. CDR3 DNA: TGCGCCAGCGGAAGGGATACGACCTACGAGCAGTACTTC.

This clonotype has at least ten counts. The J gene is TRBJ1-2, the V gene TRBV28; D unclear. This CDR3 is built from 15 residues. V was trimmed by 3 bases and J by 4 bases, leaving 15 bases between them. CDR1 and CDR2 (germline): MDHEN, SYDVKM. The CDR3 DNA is TGTGCCAGCAGTTTCTCCGGAGCGCAAGGCTATGGCTACACCTTC. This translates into CASSFSGAQGYGYTF.

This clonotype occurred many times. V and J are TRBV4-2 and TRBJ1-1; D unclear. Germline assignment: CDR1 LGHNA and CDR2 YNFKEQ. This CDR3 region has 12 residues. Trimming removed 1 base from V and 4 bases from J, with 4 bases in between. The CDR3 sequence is CASSQAGTEAFF. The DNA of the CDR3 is TGTGCCAGCAGCCAAGCTGGCACTGAAGCTTTCTTT.

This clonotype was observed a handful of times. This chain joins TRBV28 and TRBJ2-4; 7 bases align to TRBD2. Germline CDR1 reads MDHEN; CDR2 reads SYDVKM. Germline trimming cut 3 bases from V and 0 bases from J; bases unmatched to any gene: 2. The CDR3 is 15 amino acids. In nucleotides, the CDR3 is TGTGCCAGCAGTTTGGGAGGGGTAGCCAAAAACATTCAGTACTTC. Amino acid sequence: CASSLGGVAKNIQYF.

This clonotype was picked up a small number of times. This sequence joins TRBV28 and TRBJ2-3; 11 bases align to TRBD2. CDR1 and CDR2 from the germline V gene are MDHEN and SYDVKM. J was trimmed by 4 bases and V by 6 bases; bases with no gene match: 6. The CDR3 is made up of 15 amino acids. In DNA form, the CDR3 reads TGTGCCAGCAGCGTAGCGGGAGGGCCCCCAGATACGCAGTATTTT. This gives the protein CASSVAGGPPDTQYF.

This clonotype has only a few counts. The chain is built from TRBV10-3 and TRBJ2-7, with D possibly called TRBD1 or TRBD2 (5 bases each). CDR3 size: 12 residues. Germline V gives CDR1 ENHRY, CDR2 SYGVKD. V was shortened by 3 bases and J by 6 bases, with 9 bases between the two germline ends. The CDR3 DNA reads TGTGCCATCAGTGAAGTGAGGGGCGAGCAGTACTTC. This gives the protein CAISEVRGEQYF.

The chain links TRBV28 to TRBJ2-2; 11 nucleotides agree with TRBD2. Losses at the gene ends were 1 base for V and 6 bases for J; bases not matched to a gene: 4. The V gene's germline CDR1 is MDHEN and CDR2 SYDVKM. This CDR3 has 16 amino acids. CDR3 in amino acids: CASSLLSSGRSGELFF. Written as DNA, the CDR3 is TGTGCCAGCAGTTTATTATCTAGCGGGAGGTCCGGGGAGCTGTTTTTT. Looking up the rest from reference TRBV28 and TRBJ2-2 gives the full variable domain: DVKVTQSSRYLVKRTGEKVFLECVQDMDHENMFWYRQDPGLGLRLIYFSYDVKMKEKGDIPEGYSVSREKKERFSLILESASTNQTSMYLCASSLLSSGRSGELFFGEGSRLTVL.

In DNA, the CDR3 is TGTGCCAGCAGCCCCGCCGGAGACACCGGGGAGCTGTTTTTT. It encodes CASSPAGDTGELFF. The chain links TRBV6-4 to TRBJ2-2; no reliable D call. Trimming stripped 6 bases from V and 3 bases from J, with 11 bases between. Germline CDR1 and CDR2: MRHNA and SNTAGT. There are 14 residues in the CDR3.

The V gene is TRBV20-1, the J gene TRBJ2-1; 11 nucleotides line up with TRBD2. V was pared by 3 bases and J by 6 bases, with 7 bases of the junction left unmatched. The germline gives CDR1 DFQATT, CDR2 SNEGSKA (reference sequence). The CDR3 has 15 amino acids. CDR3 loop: CSARVLAGDANEQFF. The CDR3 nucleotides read TGCAGTGCTAGGGTACTAGCGGGAGACGCCAATGAGCAGTTCTTC.

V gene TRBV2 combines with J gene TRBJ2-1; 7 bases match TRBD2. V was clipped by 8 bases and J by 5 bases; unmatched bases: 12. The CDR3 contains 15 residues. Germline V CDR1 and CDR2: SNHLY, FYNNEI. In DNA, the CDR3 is TGTGCCAGCCAACCCGGGCCCGGGGGGAACAATGAGCAGTTCTTC. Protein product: CASQPGPGGNNEQFF.

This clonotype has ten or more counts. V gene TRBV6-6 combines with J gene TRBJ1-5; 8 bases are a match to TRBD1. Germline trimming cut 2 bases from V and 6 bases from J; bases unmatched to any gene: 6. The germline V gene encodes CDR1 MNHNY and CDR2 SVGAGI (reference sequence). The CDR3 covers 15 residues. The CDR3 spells CASSYGQGGGQPQHF. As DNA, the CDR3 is TGTGCCAGCAGTTACGGACAGGGAGGCGGTCAGCCCCAGCATTTT.

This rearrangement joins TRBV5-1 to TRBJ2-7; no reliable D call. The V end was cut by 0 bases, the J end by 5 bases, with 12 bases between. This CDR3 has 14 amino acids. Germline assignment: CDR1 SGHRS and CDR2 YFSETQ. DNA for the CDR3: TGCGCCAGCAGCTTGGTAACTGTATCCGACGAGCAGTACTTC. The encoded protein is CASSLVTVSDEQYF.

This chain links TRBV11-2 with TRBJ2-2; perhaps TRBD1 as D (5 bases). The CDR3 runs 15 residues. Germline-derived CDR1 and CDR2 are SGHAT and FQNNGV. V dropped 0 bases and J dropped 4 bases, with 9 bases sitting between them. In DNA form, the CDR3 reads TGTGCCAGCAGCTTAGACTCAGGGTTCACCGGGGAGCTGTTTTTT. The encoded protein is CASSLDSGFTGELFF. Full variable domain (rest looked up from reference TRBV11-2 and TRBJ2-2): EAGVAQSPRYKIIEKRQSVAFWCNPISGHATLYWYQQILGQGPKLLIQFQNNGVVDDSQLPKDRFSAERLKGVDSTLKIQPAKLEDSAVYLCASSLDSGFTGELFFGEGSRLTVL.

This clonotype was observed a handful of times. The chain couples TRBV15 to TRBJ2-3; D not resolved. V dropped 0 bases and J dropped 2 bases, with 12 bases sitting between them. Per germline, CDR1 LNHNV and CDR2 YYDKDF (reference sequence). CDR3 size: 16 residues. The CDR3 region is CATSRDHPRATDTQYF. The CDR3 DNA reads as TGTGCCACCAGCAGAGATCATCCCCGCGCCACAGATACGCAGTATTTT.

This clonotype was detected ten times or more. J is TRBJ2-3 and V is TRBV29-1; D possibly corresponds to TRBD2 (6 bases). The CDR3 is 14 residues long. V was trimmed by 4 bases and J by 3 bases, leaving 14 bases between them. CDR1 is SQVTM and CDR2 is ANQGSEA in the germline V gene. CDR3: CSVVPRSGTDTQYF. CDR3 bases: TGCAGCGTTGTCCCTCGTAGCGGAACAGATACGCAGTATTTT.

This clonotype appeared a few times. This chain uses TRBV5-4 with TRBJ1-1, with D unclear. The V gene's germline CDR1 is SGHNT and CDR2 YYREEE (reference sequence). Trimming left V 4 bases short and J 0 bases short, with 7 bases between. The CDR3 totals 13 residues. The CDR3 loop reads CASSVGLNTEAFF. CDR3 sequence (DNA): TGTGCCAGCAGCGTCGGGTTGAACACTGAAGCTTTCTTT.

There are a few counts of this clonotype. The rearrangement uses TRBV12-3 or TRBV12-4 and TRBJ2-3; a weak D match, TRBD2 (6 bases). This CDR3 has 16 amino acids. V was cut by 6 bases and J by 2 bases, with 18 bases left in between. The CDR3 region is CASSQGEGGATDTQYF. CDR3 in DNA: TGTGCCAGCAGCCAGGGAGAGGGCGGGGCCACAGATACGCAGTATTTT.

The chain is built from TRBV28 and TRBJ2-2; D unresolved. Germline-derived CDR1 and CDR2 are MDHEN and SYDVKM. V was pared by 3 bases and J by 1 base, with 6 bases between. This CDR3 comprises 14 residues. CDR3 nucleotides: TGTGCCAGCAGTTTTGGATTGAACACCGGGGAGCTGTTTTTT. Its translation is CASSFGLNTGELFF. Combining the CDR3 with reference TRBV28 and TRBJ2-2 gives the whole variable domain DVKVTQSSRYLVKRTGEKVFLECVQDMDHENMFWYRQDPGLGLRLIYFSYDVKMKEKGDIPEGYSVSREKKERFSLILESASTNQTSMYLCASSFGLNTGELFFGEGSRLTVL.

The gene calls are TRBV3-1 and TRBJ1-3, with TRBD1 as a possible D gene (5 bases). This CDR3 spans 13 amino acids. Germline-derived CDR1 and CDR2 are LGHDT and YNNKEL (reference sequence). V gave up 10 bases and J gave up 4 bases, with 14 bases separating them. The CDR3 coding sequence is TGTGCCACGGGACCGAGCAAGGGAAACACCATATATTTT. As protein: CATGPSKGNTIYF.

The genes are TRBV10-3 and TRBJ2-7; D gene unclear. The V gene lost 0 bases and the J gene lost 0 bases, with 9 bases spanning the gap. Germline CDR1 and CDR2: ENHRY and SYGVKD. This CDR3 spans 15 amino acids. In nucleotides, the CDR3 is TGTGCCATCAGTGAGTCTGAGTTCGGCTCCTACGAGCAGTACTTC. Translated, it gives CAISESEFGSYEQYF.

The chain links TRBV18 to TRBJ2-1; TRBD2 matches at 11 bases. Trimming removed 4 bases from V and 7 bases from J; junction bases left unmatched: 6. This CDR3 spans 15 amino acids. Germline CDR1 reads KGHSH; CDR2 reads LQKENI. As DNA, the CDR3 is TGTGCCAGCTCACGCCCACTAGCGGGAGAAAATGAGCAGTTCTTC. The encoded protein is CASSRPLAGENEQFF. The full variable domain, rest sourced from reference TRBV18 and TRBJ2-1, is NAGVMQNPRHLVRRRGQEARLRCSPMKGHSHVYWYRQLPEEGLKFMVYLQKENIIDESGMPKERFSAEFPKEGPSILRIQQVVRGDSAAYFCASSRPLAGENEQFFGPGTRLTVL.

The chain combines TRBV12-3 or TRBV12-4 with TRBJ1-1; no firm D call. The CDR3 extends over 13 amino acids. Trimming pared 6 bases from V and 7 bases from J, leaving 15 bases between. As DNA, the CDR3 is TGTGCCAGCAGCCCCCAGAGTGGGTTTGAAGCTTTCTTT. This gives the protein CASSPQSGFEAFF.

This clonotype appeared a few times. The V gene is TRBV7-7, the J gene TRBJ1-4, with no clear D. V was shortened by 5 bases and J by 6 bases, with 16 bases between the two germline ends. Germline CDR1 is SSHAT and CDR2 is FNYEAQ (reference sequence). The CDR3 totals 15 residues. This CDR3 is CASSPVGRLDEKLFF. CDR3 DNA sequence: TGTGCCAGCAGCCCCGTAGGACGGCTGGATGAAAAACTGTTTTTT.

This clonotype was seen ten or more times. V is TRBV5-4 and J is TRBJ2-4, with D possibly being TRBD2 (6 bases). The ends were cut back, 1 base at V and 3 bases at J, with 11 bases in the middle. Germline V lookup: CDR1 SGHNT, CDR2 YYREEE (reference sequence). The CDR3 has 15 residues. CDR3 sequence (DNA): TGTGCCAGCAGCTTGCCGGGAGTGGGCAAAAACATTCAGTACTTC. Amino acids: CASSLPGVGKNIQYF.